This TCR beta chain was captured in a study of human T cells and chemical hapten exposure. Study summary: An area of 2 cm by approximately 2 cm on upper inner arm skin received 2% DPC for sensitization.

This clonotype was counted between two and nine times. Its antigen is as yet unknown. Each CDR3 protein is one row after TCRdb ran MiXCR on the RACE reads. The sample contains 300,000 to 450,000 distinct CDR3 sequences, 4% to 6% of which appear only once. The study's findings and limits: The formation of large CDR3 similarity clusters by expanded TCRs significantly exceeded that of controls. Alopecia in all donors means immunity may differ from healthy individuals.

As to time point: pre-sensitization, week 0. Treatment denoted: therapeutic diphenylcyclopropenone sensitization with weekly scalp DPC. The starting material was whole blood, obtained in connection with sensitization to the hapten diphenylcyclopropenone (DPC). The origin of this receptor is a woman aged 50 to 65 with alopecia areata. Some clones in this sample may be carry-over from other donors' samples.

The CDR3 nucleotides read TGTGCCAGCAGCGTAGACCAGGGGCAGGGAGATACGCAGTATTTT. Encoded protein: CASSVDQGQGDTQYF. The chain joins TRBV9 to TRBJ2-3, with a weak D call TRBD1 (6 bases). Trimming left V 0 bases short and J 5 bases short, with 13 bases between. The CDR3 extends over 15 amino acids. CDR1 and CDR2 (germline): SGDLS, YYNGEE.